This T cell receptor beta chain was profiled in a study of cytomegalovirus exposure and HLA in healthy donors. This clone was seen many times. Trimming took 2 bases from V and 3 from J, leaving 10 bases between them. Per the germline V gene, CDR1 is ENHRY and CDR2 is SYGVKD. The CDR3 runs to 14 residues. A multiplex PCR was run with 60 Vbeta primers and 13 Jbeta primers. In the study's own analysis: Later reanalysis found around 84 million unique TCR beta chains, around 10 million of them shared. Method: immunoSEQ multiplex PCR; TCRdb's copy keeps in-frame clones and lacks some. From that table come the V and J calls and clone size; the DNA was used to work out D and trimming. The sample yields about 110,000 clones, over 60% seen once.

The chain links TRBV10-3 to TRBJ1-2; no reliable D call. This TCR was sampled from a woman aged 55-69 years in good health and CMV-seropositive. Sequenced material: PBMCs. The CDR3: CAISEVESYYGYTF. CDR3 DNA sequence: TGTGCCATCAGTGAGGTTGAGAGTTACTATGGCTACACCTTC.